The T cell receptor (beta chain) under discussion was sequenced for a study of response to subunit inactivated influenza vaccine. TCRdb redid the calling of the RT-PCR reads with MiXCR, one entry per CDR3 protein. The sample shows approximately 530,000 distinct CDR3 sequences, 7.5% to 8.5% of them seen only once. Findings and limits, study-wide: A suggestion made by the authors is that each seasonal influenza vaccination recruits few new T cells.

A word on this clonotype: Its matching antigen is unknown.

Sequenced here: PBMCs from blood, sampled about 23 months after vaccination. This receptor was taken from a man aged 50-75 years who received an inactivated influenza vaccine.

CDR3 amino acids: CASSLEGDHDEQYF. The CDR3, as DNA: TGCGCCAGCAGCTTGGAGGGGGATCACGACGAGCAGTACTTC. The V gene is TRBV5-1, the J gene TRBJ2-7, with D perhaps TRBD1 (6 bases). This CDR3 region has 14 residues. From germline, CDR1 is SGHRS and CDR2 YFSETQ. V lost 0 bases and J 5 bases, leaving 12 bases between the germline ends.